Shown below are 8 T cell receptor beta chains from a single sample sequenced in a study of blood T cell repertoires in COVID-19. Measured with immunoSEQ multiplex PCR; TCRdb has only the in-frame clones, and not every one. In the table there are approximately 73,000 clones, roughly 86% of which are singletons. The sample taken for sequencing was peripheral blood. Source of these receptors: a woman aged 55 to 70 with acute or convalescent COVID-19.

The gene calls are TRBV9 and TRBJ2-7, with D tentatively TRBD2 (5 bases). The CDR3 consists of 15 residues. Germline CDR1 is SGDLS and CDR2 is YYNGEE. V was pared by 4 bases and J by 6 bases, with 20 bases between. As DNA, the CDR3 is TGTGCCAGCAGCCCGTCGGGGTCTCGTTTATCCGAGCAGTACTTC. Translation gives CASSPSGSRLSEQYF.

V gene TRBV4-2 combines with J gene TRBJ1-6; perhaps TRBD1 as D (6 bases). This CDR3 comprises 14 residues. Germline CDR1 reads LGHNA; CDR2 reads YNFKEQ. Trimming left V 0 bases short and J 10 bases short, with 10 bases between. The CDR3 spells CASSQDRGNSPLHF. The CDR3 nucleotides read TGTGCCAGCAGCCAAGACAGGGGAAACTCACCCCTCCACTTT.

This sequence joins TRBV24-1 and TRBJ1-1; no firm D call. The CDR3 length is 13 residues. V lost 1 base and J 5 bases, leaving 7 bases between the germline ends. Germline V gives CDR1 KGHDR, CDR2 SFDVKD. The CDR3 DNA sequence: TGTGCCACCAGTGATTTATCGGGTACTGAAGCTTTCTTT. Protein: CATSDLSGTEAFF.

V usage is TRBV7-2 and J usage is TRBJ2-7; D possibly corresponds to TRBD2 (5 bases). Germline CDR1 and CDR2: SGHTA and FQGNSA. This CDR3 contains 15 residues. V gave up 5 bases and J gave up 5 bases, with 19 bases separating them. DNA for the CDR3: TGTGCCAGCAGCGCAGGCCTGCGGTCCGGGGACGAGCAGTACTTC. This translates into CASSAGLRSGDEQYF.

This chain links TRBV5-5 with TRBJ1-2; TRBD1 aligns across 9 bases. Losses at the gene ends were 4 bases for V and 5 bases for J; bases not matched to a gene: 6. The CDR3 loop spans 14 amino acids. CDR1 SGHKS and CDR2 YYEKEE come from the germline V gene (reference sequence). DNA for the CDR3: TGTGCCAGCAGCCCAGGACAGGGGAGGTATGGCTACACCTTC. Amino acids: CASSPGQGRYGYTF.

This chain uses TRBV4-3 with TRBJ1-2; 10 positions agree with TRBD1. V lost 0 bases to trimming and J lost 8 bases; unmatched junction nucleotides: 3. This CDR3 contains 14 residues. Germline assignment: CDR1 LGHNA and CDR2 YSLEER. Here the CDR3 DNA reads TGCGCCAGCAGCCAAGAGGGACAGGGGCGCGGCTACACCTTC. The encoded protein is CASSQEGQGRGYTF.

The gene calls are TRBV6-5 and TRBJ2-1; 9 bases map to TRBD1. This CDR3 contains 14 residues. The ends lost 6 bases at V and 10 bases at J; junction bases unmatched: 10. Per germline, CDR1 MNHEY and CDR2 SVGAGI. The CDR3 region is CASRRGTGMVEQFF. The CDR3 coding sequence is TGTGCCAGCAGACGCGGGACAGGGATGGTCGAGCAGTTCTTC.

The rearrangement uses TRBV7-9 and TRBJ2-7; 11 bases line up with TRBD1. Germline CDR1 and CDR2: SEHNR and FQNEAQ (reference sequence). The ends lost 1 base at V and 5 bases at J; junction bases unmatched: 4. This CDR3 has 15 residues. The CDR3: CASSLGTGGTDEQYF. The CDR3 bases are TGTGCCAGCAGCTTAGGGACAGGGGGCACGGACGAGCAGTACTTC.